These 26 T cell receptor beta chains were sequenced from one sample in a study of T cell repertoires in cytomegalovirus infection (dated by TCRdb to 2018 to 2020). The instrument was an Illumina HiSeq 1500. Starting from the raw public reads, TCRdb applied fastp trimming at Q25, assembled clones with MiXCR and retained in-frame beta chains. Each record represents a unique CDR3 protein, reported with the most common genes and DNA among its rows. The sample includes around 500,000 distinct CDR3 sequences, with approximately 42% observed a single time. Roughly two fifths of the sample is in the top ten clones. The sample's treatment or condition, from its label and the paper: in vitro stimulation with specific CMV peptide epitopes to enrich CMV-specific T cells. For these receptors, no antigen is known. Material: cultured PBMCs, obtained from culture after CMV antigen stimulation. These receptors came from a human donor in good health (CMV status not recorded). Some clones in this sample may be carry-over from other donors' samples.

This sequence joins TRBV7-8 and TRBJ2-6; possibly TRBD2 for D (6 bases). The CDR3 has 16 amino acids. The germline V and J ends were trimmed by 8 bases and 2 bases, with 16 bases remaining between them. Germline V gene lookup returns CDR1 SGHVS and CDR2 FQNEAQ. The CDR3 loop is CASDPPPGAGANVLTF. CDR3 nucleotide sequence: TGTGCCAGCGACCCCCCCCCGGGGGCTGGGGCCAACGTCCTGACTTTC.

This clonotype was observed a handful of times. CDR3 DNA sequence: TGTGCCAGCAACTCCATGGACGGTAGCAATCAGCCCCAGCATTTT. Translated, it gives CASNSMDGSNQPQHF. The chain carries TRBV7-8 and TRBJ1-5; D not resolved. V was clipped by 7 bases and J by 0 bases, with 13 bases between them. Germline V gene sequence: CDR1 SGHVS, CDR2 FQNEAQ. This CDR3 region has 15 residues. The full variable domain, completed using reference TRBV7-8 and TRBJ1-5, is GAGVSQSPRYKVAKRGQDVALRCDPISGHVSLFWYQQALGQGPEFLTYFQNEAQLDKSGLPSDRFFAERPEGSVSTLKIQRTQQEDSAVYLCASNSMDGSNQPQHFGDGTRLSIL.

The J gene is TRBJ1-4, the V gene TRBV27, with a weak D call TRBD1 (6 bases). This CDR3 is built from 12 residues. Germline V gene lookup returns CDR1 MNHEY and CDR2 SMNVEV (reference sequence). V gave up 5 bases and J gave up 14 bases, with 15 bases separating them. The CDR3 coding sequence is TGTGCCAGCAGTCCATTACAGGGACGGCTGTTTTTT. The encoded protein is CASSPLQGRLFF.

This clonotype came up once. V usage is TRBV20-1 and J usage is TRBJ2-5; 10 bases are a match to TRBD2. Germline V lookup: CDR1 DFQATT, CDR2 SNEGSKA (reference sequence). The ends lost 6 bases at V and 7 bases at J; junction bases unmatched: 14. CDR3 length equals 15 residues. This CDR3 reads CSADTSGIPLRTQYF. CDR3 in DNA: TGCAGTGCGGATACTAGCGGGATACCCCTGAGGACCCAGTACTTC.

V gene TRBV5-4 combines with J gene TRBJ1-1, with D perhaps TRBD1 (5 bases). The CDR3 consists of 15 residues. Germline CDR1 reads SGHNT; CDR2 reads YYREEE (reference sequence). With 5 bases removed from V and 0 bases from J, the gap between germline ends came to 14 bases. The CDR3 sequence: CASSSRTRMNTEAFF. CDR3 DNA sequence: TGTGCCAGCAGTTCTCGGACACGCATGAACACTGAAGCTTTCTTT.

This clonotype showed up just a few times. The J gene is TRBJ2-5, the V gene TRBV7-2; 11 bases agree with TRBD2. V lost 5 bases to trimming and J lost 5 bases; unmatched junction nucleotides: 10. The CDR3 sequence is 16 residues long. Germline CDR1 reads SGHTA; CDR2 reads FQGNSA. CDR3 region: CASSDTSGSDVETQYF. The CDR3 DNA follows: TGTGCCAGCAGCGATACTAGCGGGAGTGACGTTGAGACCCAGTACTTC. Drawing the rest from reference TRBV7-2 and TRBJ2-5, the complete variable domain is GAGVSQSPSNKVTEKGKDVELRCDPISGHTALYWYRQSLGQGLEFLIYFQGNSAPDKSGLPSDRFSAERTGGSVSTLTIQRTQQEDSAVYLCASSDTSGSDVETQYFGPGTRLLVL.

The rearrangement uses TRBV27 and TRBJ2-3, with TRBD1 as a possible D gene (6 bases). This CDR3 comprises 18 residues. The V end was cut by 1 base, the J end by 4 bases, with 21 bases between. CDR1 is MNHEY, CDR2 SMNVEV, per germline (reference sequence). CDR3 sequence reads: CASSLFLDSGAQADTQYF. CDR3 nucleotide sequence: TGTGCCAGCAGTTTATTTCTGGACAGTGGGGCCCAGGCAGATACGCAGTATTTT.

The chain has TRBV10-3 and TRBJ2-3, with TRBD2 identical over 12 bases. The CDR3 consists of 16 residues. Germline CDR1 and CDR2: ENHRY and SYGVKD. J lost 1 base, V lost 5 bases, and 4 bases had no gene match. CDR3 bases: TGTGCCATCAGTAGACTAGCGGGGGTCGGCACAGATACGCAGTATTTT. It yields the protein CAISRLAGVGTDTQYF.

J is TRBJ2-7 and V is TRBV7-2; a possible D gene is TRBD2 (5 bases). Germline V gives CDR1 SGHTA, CDR2 FQGNSA. The V end lost 1 base, the J end lost 3 bases, and 10 bases lay between the germline ends. CDR3 length equals 14 residues. CDR3 bases: TGTGCCAGCAGCTTAGAATCGGGAAACTACGAGCAGTACTTC. Amino acid sequence: CASSLESGNYEQYF.

This chain joins TRBV7-6 and TRBJ2-3; D gene ambiguous. V lost 1 base and J lost 6, with 14 bases in between. Looked up from germline, CDR1 is SGHVS and CDR2 is FNYEAQ. CDR3 length equals 15 residues. The CDR3 DNA sequence: TGTGCCAGCAGCTTAGGAGACTCCCAATTCGATACGCAGTATTTT. Translated, it gives CASSLGDSQFDTQYF.

The table lists this clonotype with a few counts. The chain carries TRBV19 and TRBJ1-5; maybe TRBD1 (6 bases). The CDR3 contains 16 residues. Germline CDR1 and CDR2: LNHDA and SQIVND (reference sequence). V lost 0 bases and J 3 bases, leaving 12 bases between the germline ends. The DNA of the CDR3 is TGTGCCAGTAGTATAGAATTCTCGGGGGCCAATCAGCCCCAGCATTTT. Protein product: CASSIEFSGANQPQHF.

This clonotype has a count of ten or more. This chain joins TRBV7-2 and TRBJ2-5; TRBD1 matches 8 bases. The length of the CDR3 is 15 residues. Germline trimming cut 5 bases from V and 4 bases from J; bases unmatched to any gene: 9. Germline V gene data show CDR1 as SGHTA and CDR2 as FQGNSA. The CDR3 DNA sequence: TGTGCCAGCAGCACTCGGACAGGGTGGGGAGAGACCCAGTACTTC. Translated, it gives CASSTRTGWGETQYF.

V usage is TRBV7-6 and J usage is TRBJ1-1, with D unresolved. The length of the CDR3 is 14 residues. Between the trimmed V and J ends, which lost 3 bases and 5 bases, there was a span of 13 bases. The V gene's germline CDR1 is SGHVS and CDR2 FNYEAQ. CDR3 sequence reads: CASSFISAGTEAFF. CDR3 sequence (DNA): TGTGCCAGCAGCTTTATAAGTGCGGGGACTGAAGCTTTCTTT.

The CDR3 region is CASSQDVLVANTIYF. Written as DNA, the CDR3 is TGCGCCAGCAGCCAAGATGTTTTGGTGGCAAACACCATATATTTT. The V call is TRBV4-3, the J call TRBJ1-3; unclear D gene. V lost 0 bases, J lost 6 bases, and 12 bases lay in between. CDR3 length equals 15 residues. Germline CDR1 is LGHNA and CDR2 is YSLEER.

Here the CDR3 reads CASSLGGQGAFGYTF. CDR3 sequence (DNA): TGTGCCAGCAGCTTGGGGGGACAGGGGGCGTTTGGCTACACCTTC. This chain connects TRBV7-2 to TRBJ1-2; TRBD1 matches 12 bases. The junction had 6 bases not matched to a gene; V was cut back by 3 bases and J by 7 bases. Germline CDR1 and CDR2: SGHTA and FQGNSA. The CDR3 is made up of 15 amino acids.

This clonotype was found a few times. V is TRBV5-4 and J is TRBJ2-7; no definite D call. The CDR3 runs 13 residues. Per the germline V gene, CDR1 is SGHNT and CDR2 is YYREEE (reference sequence). V was pared by 3 bases and J by 5 bases, with 12 bases between. The CDR3 DNA sequence: TGTGCCAGCAGCTCGCCGGCCCGGAACGAGCAGTACTTC. Translated, it gives CASSSPARNEQYF.

The genes are TRBV15 and TRBJ1-5; TRBD1 is a possible D gene (5 bases). Germline V CDR1 and CDR2: LNHNV, YYDKDF (reference sequence). V was trimmed by 5 bases and J by 6 bases, leaving 23 bases between them. This CDR3 has 17 amino acids. The CDR3 protein is CATSPGPGGVAGQPQHF. As DNA, the CDR3 is TGTGCCACCAGCCCCGGGCCCGGAGGGGTAGCTGGTCAGCCCCAGCATTTT.

The CDR3 loop is CASGSWGTGELFF. The CDR3, as DNA: TGTGCTAGTGGTTCGTGGGGAACCGGGGAGCTGTTTTTT. The V call is TRBV12-5, the J call TRBJ2-2, with D unclear. Germline values: CDR1 LGHNT, CDR2 FRNRAP. The V gene lost 4 bases and the J gene lost 5 bases, with 8 bases spanning the gap. The CDR3 spans 13 residues.

The chain joins TRBV6-5 to TRBJ2-7; no definite D call. Trimming removed 8 bases from V and 7 bases from J, with 24 bases in between. Germline CDR1 MNHEY, CDR2 SVGAGI. The CDR3 totals 15 residues. CDR3 bases: TGTGCCAGCGGCAAACAGAGCCGGTCCCCTACGGAGCAGTACTTC. Translation: CASGKQSRSPTEQYF.

The chain has TRBV12-3 or TRBV12-4 and TRBJ2-3; 8 nucleotides line up with TRBD2. The CDR3 is 15 residues long. The J segment lost 2 bases and the V segment lost 3 bases, leaving 4 bases of the junction unmatched. The CDR3 spells CASSFRAGVTDTQYF. CDR3 sequence (DNA): TGTGCCAGCAGTTTTAGAGCGGGGGTCACAGATACGCAGTATTTT.

This clonotype came up a few times. This sequence joins TRBV7-2 and TRBJ2-3, with 11 positions matching TRBD2. Germline-derived CDR1 and CDR2 are SGHTA and FQGNSA. V dropped 3 bases and J dropped 2; count of bases not matched to a gene: 7. The CDR3 is 17 amino acids. The DNA for the CDR3 is TGTGCCAGCAGCTTCCGGGCTAGCGGGAGGTCCACAGATACGCAGTATTTT. Its protein is CASSFRASGRSTDTQYF. Drawing the rest from reference TRBV7-2 and TRBJ2-3, the complete variable domain is GAGVSQSPSNKVTEKGKDVELRCDPISGHTALYWYRQSLGQGLEFLIYFQGNSAPDKSGLPSDRFSAERTGGSVSTLTIQRTQQEDSAVYLCASSFRASGRSTDTQYFGPGTRLTVL.

The V and J genes are TRBV6-1 and TRBJ2-7; D is perhaps TRBD2 (5 bases). The germline V gene encodes CDR1 MNHNS and CDR2 SASEGT. V lost 6 bases and J 6 bases, leaving 15 bases between the germline ends. The CDR3 consists of 13 residues. CDR3 in amino acids: CASREYVRAEQYF. DNA for the CDR3: TGTGCCAGCAGGGAGTACGTGAGGGCCGAGCAGTACTTC.

V gene TRBV7-4 combines with J gene TRBJ1-1; D remains unclear. V lost 3 bases, J lost 8 bases, and 7 bases lay in between. Germline CDR1 SGHVT, CDR2 SQSDAQ. The length of the CDR3 is 11 residues. CDR3 bases: TGTGCCAGCAGCTTTTCCGGGGAAGCTTTCTTT. Translation: CASSFSGEAFF.

The J gene is TRBJ2-7, the V gene TRBV7-8; no clear D gene. V dropped 0 bases and J dropped 3 bases, with 6 bases sitting between them. This CDR3 has 13 residues. The germline gives CDR1 SGHVS, CDR2 FQNEAQ. CDR3 DNA: TGTGCCAGCAGCTTAGCGGTGATCTACGAGCAGTACTTC. It codes for CASSLAVIYEQYF.

The rearrangement links TRBV4-1 to TRBJ2-2; 7 nucleotides line up with TRBD2. Germline V CDR1 and CDR2: MGHRA, YSYEKL. After removal of 6 bases from V and 5 bases from J, the junction contained 6 bases not matched to a gene. This CDR3 is 14 amino acids long. CDR3 sequence reads: CASSGLADTGELFF. CDR3 coding DNA: TGCGCCAGCAGTGGCCTAGCGGATACCGGGGAGCTGTTTTTT.

V gene TRBV7-2 combines with J gene TRBJ2-3; 9 bases agree with TRBD2. Unmatched junction bases numbered 7, after V lost 3 bases and J lost 6 bases. Germline loops: CDR1 SGHTA, CDR2 FQGNSA. This CDR3 is built from 15 residues. In DNA, the CDR3 is TGTGCCAGCAGCTTGATGGGACTAGCACCCGATACGCAGTATTTT. It yields the protein CASSLMGLAPDTQYF.